The clone carrying this TCR beta chain was picked up many times. Its antigen is currently unknown. This record belongs to a study of molecular identifiers for immune sequencing clone quantification. Germline V gives CDR1 SGHNT, CDR2 YYREEE (reference sequence). CDR3 length: 14 residues. The ends were cut back, 4 bases at V and 2 bases at J, with 13 bases in the middle. Whole-study results and caveats: Effector cells kept over 98% of their molecules in clones above 20 RNA copies, while naive cells kept under 1% there.

TCRdb analysed the PCR reads with MiXCR anew, one entry per CDR3 protein. This table has 7,500 to 9,500 distinct CDR3 sequences, approximately 15% appearing once. The sample comprised naive CD8+ T cells from blood, with Jurkat cell RNA spiked in. Subset denoted: FACS-sorted CD8+CD4-CCR7+CD45RA+ naive T cells. J is TRBJ2-7 and V is TRBV5-4; tentative D call: TRBD1 (6 bases). This receptor was identified in a human donor in good health. Some libraries in this study had Jurkat cell RNA spiked in. The CDR3 loop is CASSTDRNTYEQYF. For the CDR3, the DNA is TGTGCCAGCAGCACAGACAGGAATACCTACGAGCAGTACTTC.